The sequence of this TCR beta chain was determined in a study of blood T cell repertoires in COVID-19. Study information: Samples taken during acute and convalescent COVID-19 were collected in the United States, Italy and Spain. T cells, B-cell-depleted T cells, or PBMCs provided the cDNA or gDNA that served as material.

About this clone itself: The same CDR3 also results from other DNA sequences found in this sample.

This table comes from immunoSEQ multiplex PCR, and its TCRdb copy is limited to in-frame clones, with some not included. The profile shows about 94,000 clones, over 70% of them singletons. This CDR3 contains 17 residues. The trim removed 5 bases at V and 6 bases at J, leaving 15 bases unmatched. Germline CDR1 reads SSHAT; CDR2 reads FNYEAQ (reference sequence). This chain joins TRBV7-7 and TRBJ2-5; 10 bases match TRBD1. The sequence derives from a human donor in a cohort sampled during active COVID-19. The source material was peripheral blood. The CDR3 protein is CASSPKLRDRGTKTQYF. The CDR3 nucleotides read TGTGCCAGCAGCCCAAAACTCCGGGACAGGGGCACCAAGACCCAGTACTTC.